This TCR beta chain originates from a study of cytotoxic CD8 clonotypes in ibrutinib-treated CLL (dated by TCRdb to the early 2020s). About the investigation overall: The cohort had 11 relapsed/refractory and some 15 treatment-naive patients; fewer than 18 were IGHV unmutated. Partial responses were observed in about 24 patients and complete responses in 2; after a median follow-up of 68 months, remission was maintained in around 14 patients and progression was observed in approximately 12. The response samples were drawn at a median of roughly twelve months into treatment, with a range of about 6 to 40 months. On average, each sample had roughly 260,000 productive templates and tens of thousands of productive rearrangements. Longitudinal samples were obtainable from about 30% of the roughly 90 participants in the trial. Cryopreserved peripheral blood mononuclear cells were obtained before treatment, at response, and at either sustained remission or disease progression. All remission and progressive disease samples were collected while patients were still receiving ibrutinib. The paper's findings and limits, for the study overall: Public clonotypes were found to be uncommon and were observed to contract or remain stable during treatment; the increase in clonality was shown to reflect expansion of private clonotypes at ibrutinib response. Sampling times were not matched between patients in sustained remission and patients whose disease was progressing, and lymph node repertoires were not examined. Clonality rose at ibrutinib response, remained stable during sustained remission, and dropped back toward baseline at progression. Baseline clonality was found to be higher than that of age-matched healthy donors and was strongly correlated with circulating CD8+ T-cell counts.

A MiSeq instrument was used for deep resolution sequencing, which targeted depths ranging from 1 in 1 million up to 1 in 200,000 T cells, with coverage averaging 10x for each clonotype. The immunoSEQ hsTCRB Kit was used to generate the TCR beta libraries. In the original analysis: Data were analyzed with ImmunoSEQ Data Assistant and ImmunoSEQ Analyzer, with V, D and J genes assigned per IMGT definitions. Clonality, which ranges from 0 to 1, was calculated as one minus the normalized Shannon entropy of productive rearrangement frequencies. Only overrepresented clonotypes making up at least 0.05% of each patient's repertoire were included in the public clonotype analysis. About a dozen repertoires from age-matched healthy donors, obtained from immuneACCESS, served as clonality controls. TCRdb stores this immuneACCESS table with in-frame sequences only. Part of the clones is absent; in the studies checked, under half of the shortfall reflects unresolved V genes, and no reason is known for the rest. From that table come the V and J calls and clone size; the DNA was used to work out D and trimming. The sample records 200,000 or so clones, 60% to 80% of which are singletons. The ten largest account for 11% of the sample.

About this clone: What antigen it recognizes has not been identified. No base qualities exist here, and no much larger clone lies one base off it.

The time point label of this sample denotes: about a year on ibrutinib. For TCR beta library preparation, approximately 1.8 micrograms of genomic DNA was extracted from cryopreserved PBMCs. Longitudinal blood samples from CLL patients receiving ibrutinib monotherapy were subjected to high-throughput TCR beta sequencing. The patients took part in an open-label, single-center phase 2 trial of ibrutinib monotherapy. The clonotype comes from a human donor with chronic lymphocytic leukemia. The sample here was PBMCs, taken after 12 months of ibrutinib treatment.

The CDR3 sequence is CASSSPRRRGFDTEAFF. The nucleotide sequence is TGTGCCAGCAGCTCCCCTAGGAGACGTGGTTTTGACACTGAAGCTTTCTTT. The V and J segments used are TRBV7-9 and TRBJ1-1; the D gene assignment is ambiguous. Trimming removed 4 bases from V and 3 bases from J, leaving 21 bases between the germline ends. Counted from cysteine to phenylalanine, this CDR3 has 17 amino acids. Only the CDR3 DNA stays, 51 bases, in frame from base 1. According to the germline V gene (reference sequence), CDR1 reads SEHNR and CDR2 reads FQNEAQ.